The 2 T cell receptor beta chains below come from one sample, sequenced in a study of human T cells and chemical hapten exposure. As to time point: pre-sensitization, week 0. As for treatment: therapeutic diphenylcyclopropenone sensitization with weekly scalp DPC. One entry per CDR3 protein, called by TCRdb with MiXCR from the RACE reads. The profile shows 180,000 or so distinct CDR3 sequences, more than 25% of them singletons. The input for sequencing was whole blood, taken in connection with sensitization to the hapten diphenylcyclopropenone (DPC). All receptors come from a young woman with alopecia areata. Some clones in this sample may be carry-over from other donors' samples.

The J gene is TRBJ1-4, the V gene TRBV4-1, with TRBD1 as a possible D gene (6 bases). Germline assignment: CDR1 MGHRA and CDR2 YSYEKL. Trimming removed 1 base at V and 5 bases at J, with 11 bases between. The CDR3 spans 15 residues. The chain's CDR3 is CASSQVGGANEKLFF. The CDR3 DNA reads TGCGCCAGCAGCCAAGTCGGGGGCGCGAATGAAAAACTGTTTTTT.

This clonotype was counted a few times. The rearrangement uses TRBV6-2 or TRBV6-3 and TRBJ2-7; TRBD1 agrees at 11 bases. The CDR3 spans 15 residues. J lost 2 bases, V lost 5 bases, and 5 bases had no gene match. CDR1 is MNHEY, CDR2 SVGEGT, per germline. The CDR3, as DNA: TGTGCCAGCAGTCCGGGGACAGGGGGTGCCTACGAGCAGTACTTC. It encodes CASSPGTGGAYEQYF.